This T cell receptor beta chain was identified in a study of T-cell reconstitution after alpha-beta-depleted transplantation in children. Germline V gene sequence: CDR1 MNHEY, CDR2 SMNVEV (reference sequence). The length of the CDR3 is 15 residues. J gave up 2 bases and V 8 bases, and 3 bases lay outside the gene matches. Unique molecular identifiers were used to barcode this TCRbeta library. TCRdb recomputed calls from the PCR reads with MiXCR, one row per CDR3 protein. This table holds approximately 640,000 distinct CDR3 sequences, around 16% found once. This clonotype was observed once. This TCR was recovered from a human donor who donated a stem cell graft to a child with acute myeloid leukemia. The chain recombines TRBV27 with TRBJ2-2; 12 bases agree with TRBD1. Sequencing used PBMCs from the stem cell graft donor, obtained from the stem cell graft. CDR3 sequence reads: CASGGTGGNTGELFF. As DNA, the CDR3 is TGTGCCAGCGGTGGGACAGGGGGCAACACCGGGGAGCTGTTTTTT.